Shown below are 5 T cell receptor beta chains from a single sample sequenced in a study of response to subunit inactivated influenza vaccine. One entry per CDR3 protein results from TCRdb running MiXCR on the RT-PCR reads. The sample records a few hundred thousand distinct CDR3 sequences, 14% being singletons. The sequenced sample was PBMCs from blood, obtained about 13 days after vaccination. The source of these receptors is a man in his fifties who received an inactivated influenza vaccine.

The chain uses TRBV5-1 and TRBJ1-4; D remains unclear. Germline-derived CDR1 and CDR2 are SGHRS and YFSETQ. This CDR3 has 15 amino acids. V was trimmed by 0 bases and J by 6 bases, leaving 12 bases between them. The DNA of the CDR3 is TGCGCCAGCAGCTTGGGATCAGTAAAAGATGAAAAACTGTTTTTT. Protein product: CASSLGSVKDEKLFF.

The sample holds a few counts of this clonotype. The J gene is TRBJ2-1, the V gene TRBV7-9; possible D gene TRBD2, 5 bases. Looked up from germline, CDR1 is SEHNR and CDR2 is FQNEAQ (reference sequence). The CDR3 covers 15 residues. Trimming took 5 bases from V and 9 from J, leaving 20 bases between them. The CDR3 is CASSQLTQQAGEQFF. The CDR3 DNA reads TGTGCCAGCAGCCAGCTGACTCAGCAGGCGGGTGAGCAGTTCTTC.

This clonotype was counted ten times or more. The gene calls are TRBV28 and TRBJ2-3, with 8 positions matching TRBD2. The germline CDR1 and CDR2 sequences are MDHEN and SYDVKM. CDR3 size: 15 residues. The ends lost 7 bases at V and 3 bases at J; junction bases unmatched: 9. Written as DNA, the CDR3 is TGTGCCAGCAAAATGGCGGGGGGCGCTACAGATACGCAGTATTTT. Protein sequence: CASKMAGGATDTQYF.

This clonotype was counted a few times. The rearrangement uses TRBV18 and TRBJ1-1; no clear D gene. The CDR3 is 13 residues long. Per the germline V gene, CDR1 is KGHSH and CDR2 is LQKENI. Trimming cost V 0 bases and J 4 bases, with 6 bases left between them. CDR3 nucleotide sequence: TGTGCCAGCTCACCACCAATAGGCACTGAAGCTTTCTTT. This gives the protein CASSPPIGTEAFF. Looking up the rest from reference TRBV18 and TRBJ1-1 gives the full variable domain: NAGVMQNPRHLVRRRGQEARLRCSPMKGHSHVYWYRQLPEEGLKFMVYLQKENIIDESGMPKERFSAEFPKEGPSILRIQQVVRGDSAAYFCASSPPIGTEAFFGQGTRLTVV.

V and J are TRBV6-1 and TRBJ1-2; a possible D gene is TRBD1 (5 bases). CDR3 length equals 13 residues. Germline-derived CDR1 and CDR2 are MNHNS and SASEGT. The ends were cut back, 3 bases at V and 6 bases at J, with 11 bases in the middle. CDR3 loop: CASSDRTGHGYTF. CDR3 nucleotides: TGTGCCAGCAGTGATCGGACGGGACATGGCTACACCTTC.